This T cell receptor (beta chain) was sequenced for a study of T cells after yellow fever vaccination. Study-level points and caveats: Most primary-vaccination clones recurred post-booster (roughly 96% CD4, 88% CD8). The secondary response was weaker but peaked faster, day 5 versus 15.

TCR cDNA, made by 5'RACE template switching, carried an added universal primer site and UMIs. TCRdb redid the calling of the 5' RACE reads with MiXCR, one entry per CDR3 protein. The sample yields about 220,000 distinct CDR3 sequences, less than 3.5% seen once. This clonotype was counted ten times or more. The antigen is unknown. The CDR3 is 13 residues long. From germline, CDR1 is MNHEY and CDR2 SVGAGI. V was shortened by 2 bases and J by 8 bases, with 12 bases between the two germline ends. The sequences come from CD4+ T cells sorted from PBMCs, collected 10 days after the yellow fever booster vaccination. The sequence derives from a man aged 18-30 years who received the YFV17D yellow fever vaccine. V gene TRBV6-5 combines with J gene TRBJ1-2; D gene ambiguous. CDR3 loop: CASSYTDGTGYTF. The CDR3 coding sequence is TGTGCCAGCAGTTACACAGATGGCACCGGCTACACCTTC.